Presented here are 13 T cell receptor beta chains from one specimen sequenced in a study of T cell responses to AZD1222 COVID-19 vaccine. Measured with immunoSEQ multiplex PCR; TCRdb has only the in-frame clones, and not every one. The sample has some 150,000 clones, around 94% seen once. Sequenced material: peripheral blood, taken on day 0 of AZD1222 vaccination. These receptors were obtained from an adult in good health.

The chain recombines TRBV3-1 (or the pseudogene TRBV3-2) with TRBJ2-1, with a possible D match to TRBD1 (6 bases). CDR3 size: 14 residues. V dropped 8 bases and J dropped 0 bases, with 11 bases sitting between them. Germline lookup yields CDR1 LGHDT and CDR2 YNNKEL (reference sequence). CDR3 in amino acids: CASVDRDSYNEQFF. The DNA for the CDR3 is TGTGCCAGCGTGGACAGAGACTCCTACAATGAGCAGTTCTTC.

This clone appeared a single time. The chain employs TRBV11-2 and TRBJ1-2; D ambiguous. The CDR3 spans 14 residues. Deletions cut 0 bases from V and 5 bases from J, with 10 bases between. The V gene's germline CDR1 is SGHAT and CDR2 FQNNGV. The CDR3 loop reads CASSLDLRTYGYTF. The CDR3 DNA is TGTGCCAGCAGCTTAGATCTACGCACTTATGGCTACACCTTC.

The V and J genes are TRBV28 and TRBJ1-1; D is unresolved. The germline V and J ends were trimmed by 10 bases and 11 bases, with 20 bases remaining between them. CDR1 MDHEN and CDR2 SYDVKM come from the germline V gene. The CDR3 runs to 12 residues. The CDR3 region is CATQFQGGWAFF. DNA of the CDR3: TGTGCCACCCAGTTTCAAGGCGGGTGGGCTTTCTTT.

This chain links TRBV7-7 with TRBJ2-5; 13 bases line up with TRBD2. CDR3 length: 15 amino acids. CDR1 SSHAT and CDR2 FNYEAQ come from the germline V gene (reference sequence). Trimming cost V 4 bases and J 5 bases; bases outside gene matches: 4. The CDR3, as DNA: TGTGCCAGCAGCTCACTAGCGGGGGGGCCCGAGACCCAGTACTTC. Its protein is CASSSLAGGPETQYF.

The V gene is TRBV7-2, the J gene TRBJ1-4; 7 positions agree with TRBD1. V lost 4 bases to trimming and J lost 0 bases; unmatched junction nucleotides: 2. This CDR3 is 15 amino acids long. CDR1 SGHTA and CDR2 FQGNSA come from the germline V gene. The CDR3 sequence: CASSWDSSTNEKLFF. The CDR3 DNA reads as TGTGCCAGCAGCTGGGACAGCTCAACTAATGAAAAACTGTTTTTT.

The chain links TRBV10-2 to TRBJ1-5; D unclear. The CDR3 extends over 16 amino acids. Trimming removed 4 bases at V and 0 bases at J, with 13 bases between. The V gene's germline CDR1 is WSHSY and CDR2 SAAADI. The CDR3 reads CASSAGPGVSNQPQHF. In DNA form, the CDR3 reads TGCGCCAGCAGTGCTGGTCCCGGGGTTAGCAATCAGCCCCAGCATTTT.

The gene calls are TRBV6-5 and TRBJ1-2, with 7 bases that match TRBD1. The germline CDR1 and CDR2 sequences are MNHEY and SVGAGI. The CDR3 loop spans 13 amino acids. Trimming removed 6 bases from V and 6 bases from J; junction bases left unmatched: 7. DNA for the CDR3: TGTGCCAGCAGCCGACCCGACAGGGATGGCTACACCTTC. Protein sequence: CASSRPDRDGYTF.

The chain has TRBV7-9 and TRBJ2-1; 12 positions match TRBD2. Germline loops: CDR1 SEHNR, CDR2 FQNEAQ (reference sequence). V gave up 6 bases and J gave up 10 bases; unmatched junction bases: 7. This CDR3 has 14 amino acids. As DNA, the CDR3 is TGTGCCAGCAGGTCCCTAGCGGGGGGGCCCGAGCAGTTCTTC. Protein product: CASRSLAGGPEQFF. The full variable domain, its missing parts supplied by reference TRBV7-9 and TRBJ2-1, is DTGVSQNPRHKITKRGQNVTFRCDPISEHNRLYWYRQTLGQGPEFLTYFQNEAQLEKSRLLSDRFSAERPKGSFSTLEIQRTEQGDSAMYLCASRSLAGGPEQFFGPGTRLTVL.

V and J are TRBV2 and TRBJ1-2; possibly TRBD1 for D (6 bases). V shed 3 bases and J shed 4 bases, with 9 bases lying between them. This CDR3 region has 13 residues. Germline V CDR1 and CDR2: SNHLY, FYNNEI. In DNA, the CDR3 is TGTGCCAGCAGTGACAGGGGAATCTATGGCTACACCTTC. Translated: CASSDRGIYGYTF. Together with reference TRBV2 and TRBJ1-2, the CDR3 gives the full variable domain: EPEVTQTPSHQVTQMGQEVILRCVPISNHLYFYWYRQILGQKVEFLVSFYNNEISEKSEIFDDQFSVERPDGSNFTLKIRSTKLEDSAMYFCASSDRGIYGYTFGSGTRLTVV.

The chain uses TRBV14 and TRBJ1-4; 7 nucleotides agree with TRBD1. This CDR3 has 15 amino acids. CDR1 and CDR2 (germline): SGHDN, FVKESK. J was trimmed by 8 bases and V by 1 base; bases with no gene match: 7. The CDR3 spells CASSQVTGLGEKLFF. CDR3 nucleotide sequence: TGTGCCAGCAGCCAAGTGACAGGGTTAGGAGAAAAACTGTTTTTT.

The chain carries TRBV7-6 and TRBJ2-5, with D possibly matching TRBD1 (6 bases). V gave up 5 bases and J gave up 7 bases, with 20 bases separating them. CDR3 size: 15 residues. Germline V gene data show CDR1 as SGHVS and CDR2 as FNYEAQ. The CDR3 loop is CASSQGTLQRGTQYF. The CDR3 bases are TGTGCCAGCAGCCAAGGGACACTCCAGAGGGGGACCCAGTACTTC.

V and J are TRBV3-1 (or the pseudogene TRBV3-2) and TRBJ1-1; D call uncertain. The CDR3 consists of 13 residues. Trimming cost V 2 bases and J 3 bases, with 7 bases left between them. From germline, CDR1 is LGHDT and CDR2 YNNKEL (reference sequence). The CDR3 DNA reads TGTGCCAGCAGCCAATCAGTTTACACTGAAGCTTTCTTT. Translating gives CASSQSVYTEAFF.

The genes are TRBV6-4 and TRBJ2-2; D might be TRBD1 (6 bases). Per germline, CDR1 MRHNA and CDR2 SNTAGT. Trimming removed 3 bases from V and 2 bases from J, with 13 bases in between. CDR3 length: 16 residues. As DNA, the CDR3 is TGTGCCAGCAGTGAACTAGGGGGTCTTAACACCGGGGAGCTGTTTTTT. Encoded protein: CASSELGGLNTGELFF.